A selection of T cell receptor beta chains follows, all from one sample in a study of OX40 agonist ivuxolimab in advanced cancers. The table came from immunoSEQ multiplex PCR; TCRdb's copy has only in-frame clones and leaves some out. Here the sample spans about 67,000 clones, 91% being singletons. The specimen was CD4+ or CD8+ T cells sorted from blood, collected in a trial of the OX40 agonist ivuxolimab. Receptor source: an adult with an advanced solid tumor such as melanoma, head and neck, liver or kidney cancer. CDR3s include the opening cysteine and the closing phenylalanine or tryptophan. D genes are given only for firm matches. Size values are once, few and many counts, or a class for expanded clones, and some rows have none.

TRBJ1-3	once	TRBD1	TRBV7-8	TGTGCCAGCAGCGCGACAGGGGAGGGCACCATATATTTT	CASSATGEGTIYF
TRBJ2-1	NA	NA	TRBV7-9	TGTGCCAGCAGCTTAAGCCTAGCGCTGTACAATGAGCAGTTCTTC	CASSLSLALYNEQFF
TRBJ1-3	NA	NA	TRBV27	TGTGCCAGCAGTTTATACTGGGGCTCTGGAAACACCATATATTTT	CASSLYWGSGNTIYF
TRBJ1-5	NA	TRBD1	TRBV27	TGTTCCGGCAGTTTCCTTAGGGCAGGGGGCTGGCCCCAGCATTTT	CSGSFLRAGGWPQHF
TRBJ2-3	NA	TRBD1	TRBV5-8	TGTGCCAGCACCGCCGGGACAGGAACTCCCCGGGGCACAGATACGCAGTATTTT	CASTAGTGTPRGTDTQYF
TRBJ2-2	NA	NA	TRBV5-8	TGTGCCAGCAGCCATAGGGACAAAAACTACGCGAACACCGGGGAGCTGTTTTTT	CASSHRDKNYANTGELFF
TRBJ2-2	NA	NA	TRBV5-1	TGCGCCAGCAGCTTGGACGGGGGGCTCACCGGGGAGCTGTTTTTT	CASSLDGGLTGELFF
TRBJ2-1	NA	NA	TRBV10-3	TGTGCCAGCAGTGAAGAAATAAGCTCCTACAATGAGCAGTTCTTC	CASSEEISSYNEQFF
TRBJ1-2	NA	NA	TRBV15	TGTGCCACCAGCAGAGATGCCCATATCTATGGCTACACCTTC	CATSRDAHIYGYTF
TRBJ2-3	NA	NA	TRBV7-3	TGTGCCAGCAGCTCCACGGGCCCGTCCGCCACAGATACGCAGTATTTT	CASSSTGPSATDTQYF
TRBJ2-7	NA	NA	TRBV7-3	TGTGCCAGCAGCTTACACAGCTACGAGCAGTACTTC	CASSLHSYEQYF
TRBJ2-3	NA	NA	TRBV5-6	TGTGCCAGCAGCTTGGTTAGGGGTCCGGCAGATACGCAGTATTTT	CASSLVRGPADTQYF
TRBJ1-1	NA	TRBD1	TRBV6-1	TGTGCCAGCAGTGGCTCCGGGACAGGGGGCCGTGACACTGAAGCTTTCTTT	CASSGSGTGGRDTEAFF
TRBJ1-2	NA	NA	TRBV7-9	TGTGCCAGCAGCTTAGCGCTGGGGGCAGGCAAAGGCTACACCTTC	CASSLALGAGKGYTF
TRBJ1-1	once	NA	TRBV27	TGTGCCAGCAGTTTATCGTATTTAGGGCAGGAGAACACTGAAGCTTTCTTT	CASSLSYLGQENTEAFF
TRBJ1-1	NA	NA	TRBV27	TGTGCCAGCAGTTCGGGCCCCAAGGGAACTGAAGCTTTCTTT	CASSSGPKGTEAFF
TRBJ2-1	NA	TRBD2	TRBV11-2	TGTGCCAGCAGACGAACTAGCGGGAGGACCTACAATGAGCAGTTCTTC	CASRRTSGRTYNEQFF
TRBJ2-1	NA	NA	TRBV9	TGTGCCAGCAGCAAAAATCTGGACTCCTACAATGAGCAGTTCTTC	CASSKNLDSYNEQFF
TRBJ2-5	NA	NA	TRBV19	TGTGCCAGTAGTATTCAGGGGCAAGAGACCCAGTACTTC	CASSIQGQETQYF
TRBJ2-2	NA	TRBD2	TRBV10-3	TGTGCCATCAGTCCAACCCTAGCGGGAGGCTTAACCGGGGAGCTGTTTTTT	CAISPTLAGGLTGELFF
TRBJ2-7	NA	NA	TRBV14	TGTGCCAGCAGCCAAGATAACGGTAGGACTGATTTC	CASSQDNGRTDF
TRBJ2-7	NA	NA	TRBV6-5	TGTGCCAGCCGGGGCGGAAACTCCTACGAGCAGTACTTC	CASRGGNSYEQYF
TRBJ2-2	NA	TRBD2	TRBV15	TGTGCCACCAGCAGAGCGTTCAAGACTAGCGGGATCACCGGGGAGCTGTTTTTT	CATSRAFKTSGITGELFF
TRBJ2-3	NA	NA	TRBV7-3	TGTGCCAGCAGCTTAAACCCCGGGGGCACGACAGATACGCAGTATTTT	CASSLNPGGTTDTQYF
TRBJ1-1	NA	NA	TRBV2	TGTGCCAGCAGAGATTGGGCGGGTGAAGCTTTCTTT	CASRDWAGEAFF
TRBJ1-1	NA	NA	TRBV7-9	TGTGCCAGCAGCCCAGGGGTTTTGGGGAGCGGAGCTTTCTTT	CASSPGVLGSGAFF
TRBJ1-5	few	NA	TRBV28	TGTGCCAGCAGTCCCAGGGGAGGATCTAATCAGCCCCAGCATTTT	CASSPRGGSNQPQHF
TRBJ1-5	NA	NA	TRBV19	TGTGCCAGTAGTTTCGGGAATCAGCCCCAGCATTTT	CASSFGNQPQHF
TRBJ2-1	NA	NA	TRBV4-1	TGCGCCAGCAGCCAAAATATTGCCAACAATGAGCAGTTCTTC	CASSQNIANNEQFF
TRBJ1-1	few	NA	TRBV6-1	TGTGCCAGCAGTGAACAGCCGGGATTGAACACTGAAGCTTTCTTT	CASSEQPGLNTEAFF
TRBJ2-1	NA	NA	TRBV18	TGTGCCAGCTCACCCGACGGGAGACCCGAGGATGGGCAGTTCTTC	CASSPDGRPEDGQFF
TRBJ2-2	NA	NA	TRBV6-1	TGTGCCAGCACGCCTCGGCCCGGGGAGCTGTTTTTT	CASTPRPGELFF
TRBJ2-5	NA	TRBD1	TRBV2	TGTGCCAGCAGTACACGGCCGGGACAGAGCCAAGAGACCCAGTACTTC	CASSTRPGQSQETQYF
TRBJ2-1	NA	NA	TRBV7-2	TGTGCCAGCAGCTTATGGGGACCGAAAAGCTCCTACAATGAGCAGTTCTTC	CASSLWGPKSSYNEQFF
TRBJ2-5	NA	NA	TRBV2	TGTGCCAGCAGTGTCGAAGATCGGGAGACCCAGTACTTC	CASSVEDRETQYF
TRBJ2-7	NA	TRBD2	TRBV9	TGTGCCAGCAGCGTCCGGAGCGGGAACCCCTACGAGCAGTACTTC	CASSVRSGNPYEQYF
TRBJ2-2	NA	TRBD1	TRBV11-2	TGTGCCAGCAGCTCAACAGGGGGCTGGGCGAACACCGGGGAGCTGTTTTTT	CASSSTGGWANTGELFF
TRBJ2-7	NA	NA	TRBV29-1	TGCAGCGTTGCAGAGCTCGGGTTGGGCGAGCAGTACTTC	CSVAELGLGEQYF
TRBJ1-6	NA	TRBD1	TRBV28	TGTGCCAGCAGCTCACGGACAGGGGACCCCCTCCACTTT	CASSSRTGDPLHF
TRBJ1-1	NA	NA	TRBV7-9	TGTGCCAGCAGCTTAATATTGCGGAACACTGAAGCTTTCTTT	CASSLILRNTEAFF
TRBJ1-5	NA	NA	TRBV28	TGTGCCAGCAGAAGATACGATAGCAATCAGCCCCAGCATTTT	CASRRYDSNQPQHF